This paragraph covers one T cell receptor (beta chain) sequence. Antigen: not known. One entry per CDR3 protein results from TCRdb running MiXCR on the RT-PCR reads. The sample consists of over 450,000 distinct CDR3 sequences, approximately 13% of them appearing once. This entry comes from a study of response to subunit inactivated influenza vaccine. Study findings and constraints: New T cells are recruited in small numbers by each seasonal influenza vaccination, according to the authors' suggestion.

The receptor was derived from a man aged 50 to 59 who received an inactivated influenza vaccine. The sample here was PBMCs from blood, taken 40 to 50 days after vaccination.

The chain's CDR3 is CASSLAQGATGEQYF. The CDR3 DNA is TGCGCCAGCAGCTTGGCTCAAGGAGCGACTGGCGAGCAGTACTTC. The rearrangement links TRBV5-1 to TRBJ2-7; no definite D call. The CDR3 loop spans 15 amino acids. Trimming cost V 0 bases and J 6 bases, with 16 bases left between them. Per germline, CDR1 SGHRS and CDR2 YFSETQ.